This T cell receptor beta chain was identified in a study of blood T cell repertoires in COVID-19. Whole-study context: T cells, B-cell-depleted T cells, or PBMCs supplied cDNA or gDNA.

In the authors' workflow: Nucleated cell counts were estimated from reference gene primer amplification. Data came from immunoSEQ multiplex PCR; TCRdb stores just in-frame clones and leaves some out. V and J calls and clone size are as listed in that table; D and trimming were resolved from the DNA. The top ten clones hold approximately 5% of a sample with about 18,000 clones, 88% of them seen once. Researchers sorted participants into cohorts using their self-reported clinical history. Donors in Cohort 3 counted as recovered after two negative PCRs, clearance, or symptom resolution. The germline gives CDR1 KGHDR, CDR2 SFDVKD. This CDR3 spans 18 amino acids. Trimming took 2 bases from V and 2 from J; bases not matched to a gene: 7.

The clonotype originates from a woman younger than 45 who had recovered from COVID-19. The chain joins TRBV24-1 to TRBJ2-2, with 10 bases lining up with TRBD1. Sequencing used PBMCs or T cells enriched from blood (not recorded which). The CDR3: CATSDSGTGAINTGELFF. CDR3 DNA: TGTGCCACCAGTGATTCCGGGACAGGGGCCATAAACACCGGGGAGCTGTTTTTT.